These T cell receptor beta chains were read from a single sample in a study of OX40 agonist ivuxolimab in advanced cancers. Clones were sequenced by immunoSEQ multiplex PCR, and TCRdb holds only the in-frame ones, with some missing. The repertoire holds 60,000 to 100,000 clones, with approximately 90% as singletons. The sequences come from CD4+ or CD8+ T cells sorted from blood, collected in a trial of the OX40 agonist ivuxolimab. The receptors here all came from an adult with an advanced solid tumor such as melanoma, head and neck, liver or kidney cancer. Each CDR3 is given with its conserved first and last residue. A D gene is named only where the DNA matches it firmly. Rows give clone size only sometimes, using once, few, many, or a class for an expanded clone.

size: -
V: TRBV7-3
D: TRBD2
J: TRBJ2-3
DNA: TGTGCCAGCAGCCGAAGGGGACTAGCGGGAGGTGGGGGTACGCAGTATTTT
CDR3: CASSRRGLAGGGGTQYF

size: -
V: TRBV5-1
D: -
J: TRBJ1-3
DNA: TGCGCCAGCAGCTTCTCAGACGGGGGAGATTCTGGAAACACCATATATTTT
CDR3: CASSFSDGGDSGNTIYF

size: -
V: TRBV27
D: -
J: TRBJ1-4
DNA: TGTGCCACCTCTAAACGGGGAACTAATGAAAAACTGTTTTTT
CDR3: CATSKRGTNEKLFF

size: -
V: TRBV18
D: TRBD2
J: TRBJ2-7
DNA: TGTGCCAGCTCATTAGCTAGCGGGAGGCCGTACGAGCAGTACTTC
CDR3: CASSLASGRPYEQYF

size: once
V: TRBV7-3
D: -
J: TRBJ1-1
DNA: TGTGCCAGCAGCTTACAAGCGGGGGCCCACACTGAAGCTTTCTTT
CDR3: CASSLQAGAHTEAFF

size: -
V: TRBV29-1
D: -
J: TRBJ2-7
DNA: TGCAGCGTGGCCGGGGAGTACGAGCAGTACTTC
CDR3: CSVAGEYEQYF

size: -
V: TRBV6-5
D: -
J: TRBJ1-1
DNA: TGTGCCAGCAGTCGCGGATCCAAGGGGGCTGAAGCTTTCTTT
CDR3: CASSRGSKGAEAFF

size: -
V: TRBV18
D: -
J: TRBJ1-2
DNA: TGTGCCAGCTCACGTAGCGGGACGGACGGGTATGGCTACACCTTC
CDR3: CASSRSGTDGYGYTF

size: -
V: TRBV5-1
D: -
J: TRBJ1-3
DNA: TGCGCCAGCAGCCCTGGTGGGACCTCTGGAAACACCATATATTTT
CDR3: CASSPGGTSGNTIYF

size: -
V: TRBV7-9
D: TRBD1
J: TRBJ2-7
DNA: TGTGCCAGCAGCTTAGGGGACAGGGTCTGGGAGCAGTACTTC
CDR3: CASSLGDRVWEQYF

size: few
V: TRBV19
D: TRBD2
J: TRBJ2-1
DNA: TGTGCCAGTAGCATGCGGGAGACCGGGCAGTTCTTC
CDR3: CASSMRETGQFF

size: -
V: TRBV5-6
D: TRBD1
J: TRBJ1-5
DNA: TGTGCCAGCAGCCGCGGGACAGGGGAAGGCAATCAGCCCCAGCATTTT
CDR3: CASSRGTGEGNQPQHF

size: -
V: TRBV30
D: TRBD1
J: TRBJ1-1
DNA: TGTGCCTGGAGTGTACCGGACAGGGGGAGGCCTGAAGCTTTCTTT
CDR3: CAWSVPDRGRPEAFF

size: -
V: TRBV7-3
D: -
J: TRBJ1-1
DNA: TGTGCCAGCAGGGGGAACACTGAAGCTTTCTTT
CDR3: CASRGNTEAFF

size: -
V: TRBV5-1
D: -
J: TRBJ2-3
DNA: TGCGCCAGCACCGTAACCTCTGGCACAGATACGCAGTATTTT
CDR3: CASTVTSGTDTQYF

size: once
V: TRBV28
D: -
J: TRBJ2-6
DNA: TGTGCCAGCGGGGTCGGGGGTCCCCCTAGCTCTGGGGCCAACGTCCTGACTTTC
CDR3: CASGVGGPPSSGANVLTF

size: -
V: TRBV5-1
D: TRBD1
J: TRBJ2-3
DNA: TGCGCCAGCAGCTGGACAGACAGGGGGTCAGATACGCAGTATTTT
CDR3: CASSWTDRGSDTQYF

size: -
V: TRBV6-6
D: -
J: TRBJ1-5
DNA: TGTGCCAGCAGTTACTTGTTAGGACAGAGCAATCAGCCCCAGCATTTT
CDR3: CASSYLLGQSNQPQHF

size: -
V: TRBV7-6
D: TRBD1
J: TRBJ1-6
DNA: TGTGCCAGCAGCATACAGGGGGCGCGGGATTCACCCCTCCACTTT
CDR3: CASSIQGARDSPLHF

size: once
V: TRBV19
D: TRBD1
J: TRBJ2-3
DNA: TGTGCCAGTAGTATATCGACAGGGTATGGGTCAGATACGCAGTATTTT
CDR3: CASSISTGYGSDTQYF

size: -
V: TRBV18
D: TRBD1
J: TRBJ2-4
DNA: TGTGCCAGCTCACCCGGGACAGGGGGTTCTGTCATTCAGTACTTC
CDR3: CASSPGTGGSVIQYF

size: -
V: TRBV7-9
D: -
J: TRBJ2-3
DNA: TGTGCCAGCAGCTTCCAAAGCGGACACACAGATACGCAGTATTTT
CDR3: CASSFQSGHTDTQYF

size: -
V: TRBV18
D: -
J: TRBJ1-3
DNA: TGTGCCAGCTCACCACAGTTTACGTACTCTGGAAACACCATATATTTT
CDR3: CASSPQFTYSGNTIYF

size: -
V: TRBV7-2
D: -
J: TRBJ1-2
DNA: TGTGCCAGCAGCTTAGCGTCCGGTCAAAACTATGGCTACACCTTC
CDR3: CASSLASGQNYGYTF

size: -
V: TRBV6-6
D: -
J: TRBJ2-1
DNA: TGTGCCATGGCGGGGAGGCTCCGGGATGAGCAGTTCTTC
CDR3: CAMAGRLRDEQFF

size: -
V: TRBV5-1
D: -
J: TRBJ1-5
DNA: TGCGCCAGCAGCTTGTCGGGCAGCAATCAGCCCCAGCATTTT
CDR3: CASSLSGSNQPQHF

size: -
V: TRBV7-7
D: -
J: TRBJ2-3
DNA: TGTGCTAGCAGCAGCAGCGGACTTAGCACAGATACGCAGTATTTT
CDR3: CASSSSGLSTDTQYF

size: -
V: TRBV6-6
D: TRBD2
J: TRBJ2-5
DNA: TGTGCCAGCAGGCTAGCGGAGCTACAAGAGACCCAGTACTTC
CDR3: CASRLAELQETQYF